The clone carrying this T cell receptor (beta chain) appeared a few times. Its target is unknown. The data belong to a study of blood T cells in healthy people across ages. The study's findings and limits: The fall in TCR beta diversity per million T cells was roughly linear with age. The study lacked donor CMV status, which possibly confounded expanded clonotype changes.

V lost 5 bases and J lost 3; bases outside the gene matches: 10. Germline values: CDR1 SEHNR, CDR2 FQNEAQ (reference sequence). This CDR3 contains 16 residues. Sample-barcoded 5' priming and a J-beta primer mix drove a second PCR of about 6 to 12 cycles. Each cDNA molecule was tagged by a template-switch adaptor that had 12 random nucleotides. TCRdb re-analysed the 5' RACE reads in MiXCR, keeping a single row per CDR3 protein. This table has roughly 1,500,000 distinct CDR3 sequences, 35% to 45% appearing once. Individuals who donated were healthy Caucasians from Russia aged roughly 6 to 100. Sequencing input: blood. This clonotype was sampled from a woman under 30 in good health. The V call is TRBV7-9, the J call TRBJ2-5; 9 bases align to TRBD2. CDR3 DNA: TGTGCCAGCAGCCATATTGAGGCGGGAGGGGAAGAGACCCAGTACTTC. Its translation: CASSHIEAGGEETQYF.